These 8 T cell receptor beta chains were all obtained from the same sample, sequenced in a study of cytomegalovirus exposure and HLA in healthy donors. Assay: immunoSEQ multiplex PCR; the TCRdb copy retains only in-frame clones and omits some. The top ten clones hold 25% to 30% of a sample with roughly 150,000 clones, about 80% of them seen once. The sample taken for sequencing was PBMCs. The receptors were gathered from a man younger than 45 in good health and CMV-seropositive.

The genes are TRBV29-1 and TRBJ2-7, with D possibly being TRBD2 (6 bases). The CDR3 extends over 13 amino acids. V gave up 4 bases and J gave up 3 bases, with 13 bases separating them. CDR1 and CDR2 (germline): SQVTM, ANQGSEA. CDR3 in amino acids: CSVAGLKDYEQYF. CDR3 DNA: TGCAGCGTTGCGGGACTGAAGGACTACGAGCAGTACTTC.

The CDR3 DNA reads as TGTGCCAGCAGCTTTCGTGGGCGCGCCTACGAGCAGTACTTC. Translation gives CASSFRGRAYEQYF. The rearrangement links TRBV11-2 to TRBJ2-7; D remains ambiguous. The V end was cut by 3 bases, the J end by 2 bases, with 11 bases between. In germline, CDR1 is SGHAT, CDR2 FQNNGV. The CDR3 runs 14 residues. Variable domain in full (rest from reference TRBV11-2 and TRBJ2-7): EAGVAQSPRYKIIEKRQSVAFWCNPISGHATLYWYQQILGQGPKLLIQFQNNGVVDDSQLPKDRFSAERLKGVDSTLKIQPAKLEDSAVYLCASSFRGRAYEQYFGPGTRLTVT.

This rearrangement joins TRBV7-9 to TRBJ1-1; 7 bases are shared with TRBD1. The V gene's germline CDR1 is SEHNR and CDR2 FQNEAQ (reference sequence). The CDR3 is 15 residues long. J was trimmed by 4 bases and V by 1 base; bases with no gene match: 6. The CDR3 nucleotides are TGTGCCAGCAGCTTAGAAACAGGGGTGGCCACTGAAGCTTTCTTT. Encoded protein: CASSLETGVATEAFF.

The rearrangement joins TRBV19 to TRBJ1-2; tentative D call: TRBD1 (5 bases). The germline CDR1 and CDR2 sequences are LNHDA and SQIVND (reference sequence). V was trimmed by 7 bases and J by 7 bases, leaving 16 bases between them. The CDR3 totals 13 residues. For the CDR3, the DNA is TGTGCCAGTATGGGGGACTGGCCAATTGGCTACACCTTC. Residues: CASMGDWPIGYTF. Combining the CDR3 with reference TRBV19 and TRBJ1-2 gives the whole variable domain DGGITQSPKYLFRKEGQNVTLSCEQNLNHDAMYWYRQDPGQGLRLIYYSQIVNDFQKGDIAEGYSVSREKKESFPLTVTSAQKNPTAFYLCASMGDWPIGYTFGSGTRLTVV.

This clone occurred a few times. This chain connects TRBV7-2 to TRBJ1-5, with a tentative D call TRBD1 (6 bases). Germline V gene data show CDR1 as SGHTA and CDR2 as FQGNSA. V shed 1 base and J shed 4 bases, with 8 bases lying between them. The CDR3 totals 14 residues. The CDR3 reads CASSLEGGNQPQHF. DNA of the CDR3: TGTGCCAGCAGCTTAGAAGGGGGAAATCAGCCCCAGCATTTT.

The chain is built from TRBV19 and TRBJ2-5, with D tentatively TRBD2 (5 bases). The CDR3 sequence is 13 residues long. Germline CDR1 and CDR2: LNHDA and SQIVND (reference sequence). Trimming took 3 bases from V and 5 from J, leaving 10 bases between them. In DNA form, the CDR3 reads TGTGCCAGTAGTATTGCGGGTGGGGAGACCCAGTACTTC. This sequence encodes CASSIAGGETQYF. The whole variable domain, remainder taken from reference TRBV19 and TRBJ2-5, is DGGITQSPKYLFRKEGQNVTLSCEQNLNHDAMYWYRQDPGQGLRLIYYSQIVNDFQKGDIAEGYSVSREKKESFPLTVTSAQKNPTAFYLCASSIAGGETQYFGPGTRLLVL.

The chain joins TRBV25-1 to TRBJ1-1; D remains ambiguous. Germline V CDR1 and CDR2: MGHDK, SYGVNS. V shed 2 bases and J shed 3 bases, with 7 bases lying between them. This CDR3 comprises 13 residues. Written as DNA, the CDR3 is TGTGCCAGCAGTGAAGTGAGGGACACTGAAGCTTTCTTT. This gives the protein CASSEVRDTEAFF. Full variable domain (remainder filled in from reference TRBV25-1 and TRBJ1-1): EADIYQTPRYLVIGTGKKITLECSQTMGHDKMYWYQQDPGMELHLIHYSYGVNSTEKGDLSSESTVSRIRTEHFPLTLESARPSHTSQYLCASSEVRDTEAFFGQGTRLTVV.

The chain couples TRBV4-2 to TRBJ2-1; a possible D gene is TRBD1 (6 bases). Germline CDR1 and CDR2: LGHNA and YNFKEQ. Trimming pared 4 bases from V and 7 bases from J, leaving 11 bases between. The CDR3 contains 13 residues. CDR3 region: CASSPTGINEQFF. CDR3 nucleotide sequence: TGTGCCAGCAGCCCCACAGGGATAAATGAGCAGTTCTTC.